This T cell receptor beta chain appears in the sequencing data of a study of Graves' ophthalmopathy and Graves' hyperthyroidism. The study amplified TCR beta CDR3 regions using RNA transcripts. HTBI primers were used in a first-round RT-PCR, which preceded a second-round multiplex PCR. Using its own MiXCR run on the multiplex PCR reads, TCRdb lists one record per CDR3 protein. Among roughly 230,000 distinct CDR3 sequences listed, roughly 21% were seen once. Donors with ophthalmopathy: moderate-to-severe activity, CAS ≥3, NOSPECS ≥4, duration under 3 months. PBMCs came from 10 ml of fresh peripheral blood. The V and J ends lost 5 bases and 8 bases respectively, with 12 bases between them. The CDR3 runs to 13 residues.

The material sequenced was peripheral blood. The receptor's source is a woman in her forties or fifties with Graves' ophthalmopathy. The rearrangement uses TRBV12-3 or TRBV12-4 and TRBJ2-2; TRBD1 is a possible D gene (6 bases). The CDR3 loop reads CASSEMGAGELFF. CDR3 DNA sequence: TGTGCCAGCAGTGAAATGGGGGCGGGGGAGCTGTTTTTT.